This T cell receptor (beta chain) appears in the sequencing data of a study of cytotoxic CD8 clonotypes in ibrutinib-treated CLL. Study-wide results and limits: The study found public clonotypes uncommon, contracting or stable on treatment.

Sequencing was performed with immunoSEQ multiplex PCR; in TCRdb, only in-frame clones are kept and a portion is missing. Of hundreds of thousands of clones listed, about 80% are singletons. As for this clone: Its antigen is unknown.

The sample here was PBMCs, taken before ibrutinib treatment. This sequence originates from a human donor with chronic lymphocytic leukemia.

The CDR3 loop is CASSLSVPGVETQYF. Written as DNA, the CDR3 is TGTGCCAGCAGTTTATCTGTGCCGGGTGTGGAGACCCAGTACTTC. The chain recombines TRBV28 with TRBJ2-5; D unresolved. The V and J ends lost 1 base and 5 bases respectively, with 14 bases between them. Germline CDR1 MDHEN, CDR2 SYDVKM. This CDR3 region has 15 residues. The full variable domain, completed using reference TRBV28 and TRBJ2-5, is DVKVTQSSRYLVKRTGEKVFLECVQDMDHENMFWYRQDPGLGLRLIYFSYDVKMKEKGDIPEGYSVSREKKERFSLILESASTNQTSMYLCASSLSVPGVETQYFGPGTRLLVL.